Listed below are T cell receptor beta chains from one sample, sequenced in a study of blood T cell repertoires in COVID-19. Only in-frame clones appear in the TCRdb table, and some are missing; sequencing was by immunoSEQ multiplex PCR. The profile shows tens of thousands of clones, 87% of them singletons. Sample: peripheral blood. Receptors originate from a man under 40 with acute or convalescent COVID-19. Both conserved end residues are part of each CDR3. D genes are given only for firm matches. Size tells how often a clone was seen (once, few, many) or the class of an expanded clone, and some rows leave it out.

V: TRBV9; J: TRBJ1-6; D: -; size: -; CDR3: CASSPGNPPLHF; DNA: TGTGCCAGCAGTCCGGGGAATCCACCCCTCCACTTT
V: TRBV6-2/TRBV6-3; J: TRBJ1-2; D: -; size: once; CDR3: CASTPHPPYGYTF; DNA: TGTGCCAGCACCCCACACCCTCCCTATGGCTACACCTTC
V: TRBV27; J: TRBJ2-3; D: TRBD2; size: -; CDR3: CASTGLAFDTQYF; DNA: TGTGCCAGCACGGGACTAGCGTTTGATACGCAGTATTTT
V: TRBV19; J: TRBJ1-5; D: TRBD1; size: -; CDR3: CASRDRDQPQHF; DNA: TGTGCCAGCCGGGACAGGGATCAGCCCCAGCATTTT
V: TRBV6-5; J: TRBJ2-6; D: -; size: -; CDR3: CASSSQFSGANVLTF; DNA: TGTGCCAGCAGTTCCCAGTTCTCTGGGGCCAACGTCCTGACTTTC
V: TRBV5-1; J: TRBJ1-2; D: TRBD1; size: -; CDR3: CASSQDRGANYGYTF; DNA: TGCGCCAGCAGCCAAGACAGGGGCGCTAACTATGGCTACACCTTC
V: TRBV28; J: TRBJ2-7; D: -; size: medium-sized; CDR3: CASSTSRDTLYEQYF; DNA: TGTGCCAGCAGTACCTCCCGGGACACTCTCTACGAGCAGTACTTC
V: TRBV19; J: TRBJ2-2; D: TRBD2; size: -; CDR3: CASSFIAGGAGELFF; DNA: TGTGCCAGTAGTTTTATAGCGGGAGGAGCCGGGGAGCTGTTTTTT
V: TRBV7-9; J: TRBJ2-5; D: TRBD2; size: -; CDR3: CASTRSSGRAGETQYF; DNA: TGTGCCAGCACCCGGAGTAGCGGGAGGGCAGGGGAGACCCAGTACTTC
V: TRBV7-9; J: TRBJ2-7; D: -; size: -; CDR3: CASSLAGARDEQYF; DNA: TGTGCCAGCAGCTTAGCGGGGGCAAGGGACGAGCAGTACTTC
V: TRBV28; J: TRBJ2-7; D: TRBD2; size: -; CDR3: CATWPAGGIYEQYF; DNA: TGTGCCACCTGGCCAGCGGGAGGGATATACGAGCAGTACTTC
V: TRBV19; J: TRBJ2-5; D: TRBD2; size: -; CDR3: CASSIVGLVETQYF; DNA: TGTGCCAGTAGTATAGTCGGACTAGTGGAGACCCAGTACTTC
V: TRBV6-2/TRBV6-3; J: TRBJ2-5; D: TRBD2; size: -; CDR3: CASSYLLGRREFEETQYF; DNA: TGTGCCAGCAGTTATCTTTTAGGACGGCGGGAGTTCGAGGAGACCCAGTACTTC
V: TRBV7-3; J: TRBJ2-5; D: TRBD2; size: -; CDR3: CASSPSGGGGTQYF; DNA: TGTGCCAGCAGCCCTAGCGGGGGCGGCGGGACCCAGTACTTC
V: TRBV30; J: TRBJ1-2; D: -; size: -; CDR3: CAWSRTGIGYTF; DNA: TGTGCCTGGAGTCGGACCGGGATCGGCTACACCTTC
V: TRBV9; J: TRBJ1-2; D: TRBD1; size: -; CDR3: CASSETGSPNYGYTF; DNA: TGTGCCAGCAGCGAGACAGGGAGTCCCAACTATGGCTACACCTTC
V: TRBV7-9; J: TRBJ2-5; D: -; size: -; CDR3: CASSFADQETQYF; DNA: TGTGCCAGCAGCTTCGCGGACCAAGAGACCCAGTACTTC
V: TRBV6-5; J: TRBJ1-1; D: TRBD1; size: -; CDR3: CASSLQGGPEAFF; DNA: TGTGCCAGCAGTTTACAAGGGGGCCCTGAAGCTTTCTTT
V: TRBV6-5; J: TRBJ2-5; D: -; size: -; CDR3: CASSYSEGGQETQYF; DNA: TGTGCCAGCAGTTACAGTGAAGGGGGACAAGAGACCCAGTACTTC
V: TRBV10-1; J: TRBJ2-1; D: TRBD2; size: -; CDR3: CASSERTSGHNEQFF; DNA: TGCGCCAGCAGTGAACGGACTAGCGGGCACAATGAGCAGTTCTTC
V: TRBV23-1; J: TRBJ2-7; D: TRBD1; size: -; CDR3: CASTCWDRGNFYEQYF; DNA: TGCGCCAGCACCTGTTGGGACAGGGGGAACTTCTACGAGCAGTACTTC
V: TRBV7-3; J: TRBJ1-5; D: -; size: -; CDR3: CASSLDGIQPQHF; DNA: TGTGCCAGCAGCCTCGACGGGATTCAGCCCCAGCATTTT
V: TRBV6-6; J: TRBJ2-7; D: TRBD2; size: -; CDR3: CASSRQMPGTSGSQSSYEQYF; DNA: TGTGCCAGCAGTCGTCAGATGCCCGGGACTAGCGGGAGTCAGAGCTCCTACGAGCAGTACTTC
V: TRBV18; J: TRBJ1-3; D: TRBD1; size: -; CDR3: CASSRDSGNTIYF; DNA: TGTGCCAGCTCCAGGGACAGTGGAAACACCATATATTTT
V: TRBV2; J: TRBJ1-5; D: -; size: few; CDR3: CASRSYSNQPQHF; DNA: TGTGCCAGCAGATCCTATAGCAATCAGCCCCAGCATTTT
V: TRBV9; J: TRBJ1-2; D: -; size: -; CDR3: CASSVECRLFGYTF; DNA: TGTGCCAGCAGCGTAGAGTGCAGGCTTTTTGGCTACACCTTC
V: TRBV9; J: TRBJ2-1; D: -; size: -; CDR3: CASSQRESVGDFNEQFF; DNA: TGTGCCAGCAGCCAAAGGGAGTCCGTCGGAGACTTTAATGAGCAGTTCTTC
V: TRBV12-5; J: TRBJ1-1; D: -; size: -; CDR3: CASGETGNTEAFF; DNA: TGTGCTAGTGGTGAAACGGGAAACACTGAAGCTTTCTTT
V: TRBV7-2; J: TRBJ2-4; D: TRBD1; size: -; CDR3: CASRGTGGLDIQYF; DNA: TGTGCCAGCAGAGGGACAGGGGGGCTCGACATTCAGTACTTC
V: TRBV27; J: TRBJ2-1; D: TRBD2; size: -; CDR3: CASSLVLAGGEQFF; DNA: TGTGCCAGCAGTTTAGTCCTAGCGGGAGGGGAGCAGTTCTTC
V: TRBV13; J: TRBJ2-1; D: TRBD2; size: -; CDR3: CASSGGRDPAGTSGIGSYNEQFF; DNA: TGTGCCAGCAGCGGGGGGCGGGATCCGGCCGGGACTAGCGGGATAGGGTCCTACAATGAGCAGTTCTTC
V: TRBV28; J: TRBJ2-7; D: TRBD2; size: -; CDR3: CASSFRSSGRSAYEQYF; DNA: TGTGCCAGCAGTTTTAGGTCTAGCGGGAGAAGTGCGTACGAGCAGTACTTC
V: TRBV7-9; J: TRBJ2-5; D: TRBD2; size: once; CDR3: CASSLAGGLAGGETQYF; DNA: TGTGCCAGCAGCTTAGCCGGGGGACTAGCGGGAGGTGAGACCCAGTACTTC
V: TRBV18; J: TRBJ2-7; D: -; size: -; CDR3: CASSPQVVREQYF; DNA: TGTGCCAGCTCACCCCAGGTAGTAAGGGAGCAGTACTTC
V: TRBV4-3; J: TRBJ2-3; D: -; size: -; CDR3: CASSQDRGATDTQYF; DNA: TGCGCCAGCAGCCAAGATAGGGGCGCCACAGATACGCAGTATTTT
V: TRBV2; J: TRBJ2-7; D: TRBD1; size: -; CDR3: CASSDSRGREQYF; DNA: TGTGCCAGCAGTGACTCCAGGGGGCGGGAGCAGTACTTC
V: TRBV9; J: TRBJ1-2; D: -; size: -; CDR3: CASSVTPGGRNYGYTF; DNA: TGTGCCAGCAGCGTGACCCCGGGGGGACGAAACTATGGCTACACCTTC